The clone carrying this T cell receptor beta chain was observed a few times. No antigen is known for it. The data were taken from a study of CD8 T cells in ankylosing spondylitis. Quantitative 5'-RACE with molecular barcodes generated TCR beta libraries. TCRdb reanalysed the 5' RACE reads using MiXCR and keeps one entry per CDR3 protein. The sample lists hundreds of thousands of distinct CDR3 sequences, roughly 22% occurring once. Study conclusions and caveats: Relatively scarce in peripheral blood, disease-linked clones were CD8+. Several highly homologous variants made up a TCR beta motif, and this motif appeared characteristic of ankylosing spondylitis blood. Disease-linked clones were reportedly significantly enriched in matched ankylosing spondylitis synovial fluid.

What was sequenced was blood, either unsorted or a sorted T cell fraction (not recorded which). The receptor's source is a male donor with ankylosing spondylitis or in good health (not recorded which).

CDR3 amino acids: CASIGGKTYEQYF. CDR3 nucleotide sequence: TGTGCCAGCATAGGTGGGAAAACCTACGAGCAGTACTTC. V gene TRBV25-1 combines with J gene TRBJ2-7; no clear D gene. Trimming shortened V by 7 bases and J by 2 bases, and 12 bases separated the two germline ends. CDR3 length equals 13 residues. The germline CDR1 and CDR2 sequences are MGHDK and SYGVNS.